This T cell receptor (beta chain) is drawn from a study of blood T cell repertoires in COVID-19. Generated by immunoSEQ multiplex PCR, the TCRdb table keeps only in-frame clones and is missing some. The data hold 140,000 to 150,000 clones, with more than 75% observed a single time. The CDR3 is 14 amino acids. V trimming: 6 bases; J trimming: 9 bases; junction bases outside the gene matches: 8. Germline CDR1 SGHTA, CDR2 FQGTGA. The source is a woman between 50 and 59 years old with acute or convalescent COVID-19. The sample taken for sequencing was peripheral blood. The chain combines TRBV7-3 with TRBJ1-6; TRBD1 matches at 7 bases. As DNA, the CDR3 is TGTGCCAGCAGACTCGACAGGGAAGGTTCACCCCTCCACTTT. It is translated as CASRLDREGSPLHF.